This T cell receptor beta chain was identified in a study of T cells in Graves' hyperthyroidism and ophthalmopathy. Study summary: Blood was drawn when the patient was first diagnosed and still untreated. Study-level points and caveats: Expanded thyroid clonotypes (above 0.001) were mostly also found in blood. A model of 13 V-J features distinguished ophthalmopathy from stable hyperthyroidism.

In germline, CDR1 is SGHAT, CDR2 FQNNGV. The CDR3 length is 15 residues. Trimming left V 2 bases short and J 0 bases short, with 10 bases between. Amplification of TCR beta CDR3 regions used RNA as the template. RT-PCR in the first round (using the HTBI primer set) targeted the TCR CDR3. In TCRdb, the multiplex PCR reads were re-called with MiXCR into one record per CDR3 protein. The sample shows under 300,000 distinct CDR3 sequences, roughly 20% of them seen only once. This clonotype was detected many times. Its antigen is still unknown. The chain joins TRBV11-2 to TRBJ1-2; D remains unclear. This sequence originates from a young man with Graves' ophthalmopathy. Sequenced: blood. The CDR3 nucleotides read TGTGCCAGCAGCTTAAGCACAACCGCTAACTATGGCTACACCTTC. Its protein product is CASSLSTTANYGYTF.